This T cell receptor (beta chain) stems from a study of CD8+ T cells in alopecia areata (dated by TCRdb to between 2017 and 2018). Looking at the study overall: Skin from C3H/HeJ donors with spontaneous alopecia (roughly 6-13 months old) was grafted onto female C3H/HeJ recipients aged roughly 6-10 weeks. High-throughput TCRbeta sequencing was used to examine T cell clonal expansion in alopecia areata in both the C3H/HeJ mouse model and human patients. On the human side, TCRbeta sequencing was run on scalp tissue and on sorted CD4+ and CD8+ peripheral blood T cells from healthy controls and from alopecia areata patients with either patchy or totalis/universalis disease. Scalp clonality was compared across normal scalp (n=4), patchy alopecia areata scalp (n=8), and alopecia totalis/universalis scalp (n=8). RNA came from the PAXgene miRNA kit for fixed scalp, the miRNeasy kit for PBMCs, and the RNeasy kit for mouse skin. TCRbeta CDR3 regions were amplified by immunoSEQ multiplex PCR with 35 Vbeta forward and 13 Jbeta reverse primers. On the study overall, not on this receptor specifically: Higher clonality and more expanded CD8+ clones were observed in lesional scalp than in normal scalp, particularly in alopecia totalis/universalis, a finding suggestive of antigenic drive. Compared with mice, TCR sequences shared between patients were less clear, possibly partly because of HLA diversity across the patient population. Unlike mouse skin, where gammadelta T cells dominate, normal human skin contains resident alphabeta T cells that get sequenced too, which complicates analysis of the scalp TCR repertoire.

Libraries were built with the immunoSEQ multiplex PCR assay. RNA was extracted from all samples and reverse transcribed into cDNA, which served as template for TCR sequencing. SuperScript III was used to make first-strand cDNA, primed with a 2:1 mix of oligo-dT and random hexamers. A synthetic immune receptor repertoire was used to gauge amplification bias, and whatever bias remained was removed computationally. Sequencing of the libraries was done on Illumina HiSeq with 60 bp reads that cover the CDR3, reading from J toward V. In the source study's methods: Raw reads were preprocessed to remove errors, and CDR3 was defined by IMGT conventions from the conserved cysteine to phenylalanine. To get clonality, Shannon entropy was normalized by log2 of the number of productive unique TCRs and the result was subtracted from 1. Scalp TCRbeta sequences were cross-referenced with sorted blood CD4 and CD8 repertoires so that the CD4 or CD8 identity of scalp clones could be inferred. The table comes from immuneACCESS by way of TCRdb, which keeps in-frame sequences with V and J called. Part of the clones is missing from these tables; in studies checked, under half for an unresolved V gene and the rest for unknown reasons. V and J calls and clone size come straight from that table; D and trimming were deduced from the DNA. The table records roughly 260,000 clones for this sample, and not one of them appears only once. Approximately 1.2% of the sample comes from the top ten.

The table lists this clone with a few counts. There is no known antigen for this receptor. In this record, gene identifiers and germline sequences come from the mouse. The read stops 4 residues short of the end of the CDR3; the missing end is completed from the germline J gene. Other DNA sequences in this specimen translate into the identical CDR3. CDR1 and CDR2 are drawn from the germline V gene: NSHNY, SYGAGN. The CDR3, from cysteine to phenylalanine, totals 13 residues. The DNA has 27 bases, all within the CDR3, and is read from base 1. Pooled mouse cutaneous lymph node cells were stained for CD4, CD8alpha, NKG2D, NKG2ACE and other markers, then sorted on a BD Influx.

What was sequenced was CD4+ T cells sorted from a lymph node. This clonotype originated in a C3H/HeJ mouse with alopecia areata. Mice of this strain bear MHC haplotype H2-k. Recombination linked TRBV13-1 to TRBJ2-7; 11 central bases correspond to TRBD2. CDR3 DNA (partial): TGTGCCAGCAGGACTGGGGGGGGGTAT. The encoded protein is CASRTGGGY. The complete CDR3 protein is CASRTGGGYEQYF.